This TCR beta chain was captured in a study of cytomegalovirus exposure and HLA in healthy donors. The CDR3 length is 18 residues. Per germline, CDR1 PRHDT and CDR2 FYEKMQ (reference sequence). Trimming removed 3 bases from V and 3 bases from J; junction bases left unmatched: 8. PCR employed 60 Vbeta and 13 Jbeta primers. Produced via immunoSEQ multiplex PCR; TCRdb's table is partial and in-frame only. The sample comprises roughly 130,000 clones, about 80% of which are singletons, and 2% rests with the top ten. Concerning this clone itself: The antigen remains unidentified.

Study-wide points: Analyzed later, most CMV-associated TCR beta chains appeared HLA-restricted.

The V and J genes are TRBV13 and TRBJ2-1; TRBD2 matches at 13 bases. The specimen sequenced was PBMCs. The origin of this receptor is a man younger than 30 in good health and CMV-seronegative. The CDR3 is CASSFRGLAGEGYNEQFF. The CDR3 DNA is TGTGCCAGCAGCTTTCGTGGACTAGCGGGAGAGGGCTACAATGAGCAGTTCTTC. The full variable domain, completed using reference TRBV13 and TRBJ2-1, is AAGVIQSPRHLIKEKRETATLKCYPIPRHDTVYWYQQGPGQDPQFLISFYEKMQSDKGSIPDRFSAQQFSDYHSELNMSSLELGDSALYFCASSFRGLAGEGYNEQFFGPGTRLTVL.